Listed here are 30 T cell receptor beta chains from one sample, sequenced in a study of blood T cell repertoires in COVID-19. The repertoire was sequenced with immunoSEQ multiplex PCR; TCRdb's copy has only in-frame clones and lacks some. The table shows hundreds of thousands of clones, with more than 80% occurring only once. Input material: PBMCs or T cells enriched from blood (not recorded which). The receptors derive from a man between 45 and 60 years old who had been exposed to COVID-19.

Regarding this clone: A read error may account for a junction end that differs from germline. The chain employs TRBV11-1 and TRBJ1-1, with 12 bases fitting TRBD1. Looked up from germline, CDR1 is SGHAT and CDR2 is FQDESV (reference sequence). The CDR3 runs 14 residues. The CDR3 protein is CASSLEEPGQGAIF. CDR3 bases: TGTGCCAGCAGCTTAGAAGAGCCGGGACAGGGGGCGATCTTT.

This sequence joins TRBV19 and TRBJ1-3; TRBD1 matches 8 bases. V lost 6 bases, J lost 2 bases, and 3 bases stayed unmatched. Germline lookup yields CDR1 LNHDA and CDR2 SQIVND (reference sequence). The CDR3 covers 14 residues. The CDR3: CASRLTGAGNTIYF. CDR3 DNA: TGTGCCAGTAGGTTGACAGGGGCTGGAAACACCATATATTTT.

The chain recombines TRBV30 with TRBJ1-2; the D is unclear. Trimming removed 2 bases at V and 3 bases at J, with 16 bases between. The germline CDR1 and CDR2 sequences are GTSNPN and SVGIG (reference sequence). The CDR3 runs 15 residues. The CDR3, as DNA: TGTGCCTGGAGTTCCCCAGGACGCGGGGACTATGGCTACACCTTC. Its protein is CAWSSPGRGDYGYTF.

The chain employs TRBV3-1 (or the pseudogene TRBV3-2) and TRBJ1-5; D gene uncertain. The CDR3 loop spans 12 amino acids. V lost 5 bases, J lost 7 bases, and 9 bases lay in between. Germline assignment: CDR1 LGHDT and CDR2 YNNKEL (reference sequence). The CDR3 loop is CASSYQYQPQHF. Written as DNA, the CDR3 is TGTGCCAGCAGCTACCAGTACCAGCCCCAGCATTTT.

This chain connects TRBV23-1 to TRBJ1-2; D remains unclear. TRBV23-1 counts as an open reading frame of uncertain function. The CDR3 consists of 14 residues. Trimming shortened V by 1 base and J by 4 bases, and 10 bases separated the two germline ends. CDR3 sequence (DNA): TGCGCCAGCAGTCAATTTCTAGACCTCTATGGCTACACCTTC. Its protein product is CASSQFLDLYGYTF.

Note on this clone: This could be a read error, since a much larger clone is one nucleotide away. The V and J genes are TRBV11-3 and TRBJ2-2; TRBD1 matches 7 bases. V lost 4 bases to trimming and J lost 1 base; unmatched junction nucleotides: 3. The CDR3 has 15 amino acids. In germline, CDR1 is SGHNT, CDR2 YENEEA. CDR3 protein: CASSSRTGNTGELFF. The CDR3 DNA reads TGTGCCAGCAGCTCCAGGACAGGGAACACCGGGGAGCTGTTTTTT.

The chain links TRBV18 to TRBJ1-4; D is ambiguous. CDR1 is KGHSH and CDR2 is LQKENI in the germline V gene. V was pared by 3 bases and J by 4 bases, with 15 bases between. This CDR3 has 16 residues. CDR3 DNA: TGTGCCAGCTCACCGGCTTATCACAGCATTAATGAAAAACTGTTTTTT. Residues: CASSPAYHSINEKLFF.

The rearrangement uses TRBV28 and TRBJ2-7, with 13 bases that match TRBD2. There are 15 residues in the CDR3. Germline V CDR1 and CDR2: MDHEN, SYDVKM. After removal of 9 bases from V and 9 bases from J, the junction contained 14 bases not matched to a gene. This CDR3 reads CASFPTGLAGPRQYF. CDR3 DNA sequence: TGTGCCAGTTTTCCCACGGGACTAGCGGGGCCGCGGCAGTACTTC.

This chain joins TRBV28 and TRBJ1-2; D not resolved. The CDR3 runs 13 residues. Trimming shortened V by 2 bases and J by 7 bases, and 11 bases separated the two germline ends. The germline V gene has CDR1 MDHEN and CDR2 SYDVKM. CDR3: CASSLEQLSGYTF. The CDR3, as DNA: TGTGCCAGCAGTTTAGAACAGCTAAGTGGCTACACCTTC.

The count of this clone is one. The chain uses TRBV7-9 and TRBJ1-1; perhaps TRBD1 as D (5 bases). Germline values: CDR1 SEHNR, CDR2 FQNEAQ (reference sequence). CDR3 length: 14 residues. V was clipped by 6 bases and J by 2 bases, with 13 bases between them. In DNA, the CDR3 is TGTGCCAGCAGACATTTACAGGACAACACTGAAGCTTTCTTT. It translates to CASRHLQDNTEAFF.

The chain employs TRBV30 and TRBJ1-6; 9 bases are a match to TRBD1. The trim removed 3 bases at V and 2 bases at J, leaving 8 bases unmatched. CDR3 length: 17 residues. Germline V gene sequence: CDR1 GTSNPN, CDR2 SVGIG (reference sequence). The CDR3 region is CAWRRGTGRTYNSPLHF. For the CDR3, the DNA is TGTGCCTGGAGACGAGGGACAGGGAGGACCTATAATTCACCCCTCCACTTT.

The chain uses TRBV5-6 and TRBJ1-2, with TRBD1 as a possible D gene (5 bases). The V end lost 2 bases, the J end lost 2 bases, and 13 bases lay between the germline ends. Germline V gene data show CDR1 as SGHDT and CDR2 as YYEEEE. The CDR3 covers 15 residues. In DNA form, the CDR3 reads TGTGCCAGCAGCTTAGGCCAGGGACTAAACTATGGCTACACCTTC. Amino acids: CASSLGQGLNYGYTF.

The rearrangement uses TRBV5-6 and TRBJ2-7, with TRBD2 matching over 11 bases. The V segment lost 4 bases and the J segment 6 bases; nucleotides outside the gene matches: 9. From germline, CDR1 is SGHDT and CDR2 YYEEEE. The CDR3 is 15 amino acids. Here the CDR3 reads CASSPTSGRLGEQYV. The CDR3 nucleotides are TGTGCCAGCAGCCCCACTAGCGGGAGATTGGGCGAGCAGTACGTC.

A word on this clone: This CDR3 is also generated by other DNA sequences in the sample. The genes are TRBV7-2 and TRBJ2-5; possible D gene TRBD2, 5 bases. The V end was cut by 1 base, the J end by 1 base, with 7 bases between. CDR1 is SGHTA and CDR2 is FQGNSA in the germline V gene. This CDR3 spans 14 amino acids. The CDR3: CASSLGGGQETQYF. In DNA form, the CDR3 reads TGTGCCAGCAGCTTAGGTGGAGGCCAAGAGACCCAGTACTTC.

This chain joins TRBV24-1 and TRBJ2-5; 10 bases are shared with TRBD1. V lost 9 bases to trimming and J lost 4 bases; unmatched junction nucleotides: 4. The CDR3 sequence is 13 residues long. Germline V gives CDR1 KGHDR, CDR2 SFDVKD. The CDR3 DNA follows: TGTGCCACCCTGACAGGGGGCGTAGAGACCCAGTACTTC. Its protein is CATLTGGVETQYF.

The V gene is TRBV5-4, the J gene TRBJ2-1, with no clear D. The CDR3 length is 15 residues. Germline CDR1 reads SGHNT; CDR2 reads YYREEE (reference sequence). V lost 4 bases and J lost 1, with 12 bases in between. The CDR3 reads CASSLSSVSYNEQFF. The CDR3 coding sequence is TGTGCCAGCAGCCTCTCTAGTGTATCCTACAATGAGCAGTTCTTC. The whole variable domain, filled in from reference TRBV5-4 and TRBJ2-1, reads ETGVTQSPTHLIKTRGQQVTLRCSSQSGHNTVSWYQQALGQGPQFIFQYYREEENGRGNFPPRFSGLQFPNYSSELNVNALELDDSALYLCASSLSSVSYNEQFFGPGTRLTVL.

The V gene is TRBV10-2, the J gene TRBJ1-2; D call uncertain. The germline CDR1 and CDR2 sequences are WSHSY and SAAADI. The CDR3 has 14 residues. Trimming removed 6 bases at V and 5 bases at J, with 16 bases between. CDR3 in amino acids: CASSLVRQRYGYTF. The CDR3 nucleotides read TGCGCCAGCAGCCTCGTAAGGCAGCGGTATGGCTACACCTTC.

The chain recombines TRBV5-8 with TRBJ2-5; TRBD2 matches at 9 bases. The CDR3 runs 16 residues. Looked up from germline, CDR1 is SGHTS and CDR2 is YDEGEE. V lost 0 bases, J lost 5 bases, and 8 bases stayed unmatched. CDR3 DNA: TGTGCCAGCAGCTTGGGTAGCGGGGGCCCGTGGGAGACCCAGTACTTC. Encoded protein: CASSLGSGGPWETQYF.

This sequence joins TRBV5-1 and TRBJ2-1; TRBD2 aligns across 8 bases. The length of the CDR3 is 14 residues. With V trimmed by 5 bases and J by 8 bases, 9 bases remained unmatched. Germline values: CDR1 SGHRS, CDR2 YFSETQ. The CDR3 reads CASSPGAGGYEQFF. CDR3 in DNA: TGCGCCAGCAGTCCCGGGGCGGGAGGTTATGAGCAGTTCTTC.

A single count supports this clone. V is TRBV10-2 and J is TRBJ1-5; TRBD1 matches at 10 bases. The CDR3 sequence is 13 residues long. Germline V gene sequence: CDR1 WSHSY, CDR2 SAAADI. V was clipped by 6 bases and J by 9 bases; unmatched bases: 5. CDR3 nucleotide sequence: TGCGCCAGCAGGAGGACAGGGGGGTGGCCCCAGCATTTT. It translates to CASRRTGGWPQHF.

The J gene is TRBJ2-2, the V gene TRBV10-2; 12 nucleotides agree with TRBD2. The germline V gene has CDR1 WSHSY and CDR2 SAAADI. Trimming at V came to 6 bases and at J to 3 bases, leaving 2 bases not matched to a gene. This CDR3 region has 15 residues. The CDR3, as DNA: TGCGCCAGCAGGACTAGCGGGGGCTACACCGGGGAGCTGTTTTTT. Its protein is CASRTSGGYTGELFF.

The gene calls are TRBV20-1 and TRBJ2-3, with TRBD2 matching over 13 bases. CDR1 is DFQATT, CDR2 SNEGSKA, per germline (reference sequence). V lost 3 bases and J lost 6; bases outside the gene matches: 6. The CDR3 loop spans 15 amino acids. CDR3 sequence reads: CSASPTSGGLDTQYF. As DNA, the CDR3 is TGCAGTGCTAGTCCGACTAGCGGGGGGTTGGATACGCAGTATTTT.

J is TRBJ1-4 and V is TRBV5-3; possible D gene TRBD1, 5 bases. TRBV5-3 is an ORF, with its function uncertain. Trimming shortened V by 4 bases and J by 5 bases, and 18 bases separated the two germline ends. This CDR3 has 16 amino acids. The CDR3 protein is CARSPRSGTSNEKLFF. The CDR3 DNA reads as TGTGCCAGAAGCCCTCGAAGCGGGACGTCGAATGAAAAACTGTTTTTT.

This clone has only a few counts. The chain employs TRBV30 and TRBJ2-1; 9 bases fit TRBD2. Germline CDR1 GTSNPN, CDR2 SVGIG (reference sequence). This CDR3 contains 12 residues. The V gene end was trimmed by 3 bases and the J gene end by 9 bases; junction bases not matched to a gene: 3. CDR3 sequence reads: CAWRKTSGEQFF. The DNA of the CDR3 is TGTGCCTGGAGAAAGACTAGCGGTGAGCAGTTCTTC. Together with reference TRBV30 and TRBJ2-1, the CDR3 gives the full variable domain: SQTIHQWPATLVQPVGSPLSLECTVEGTSNPNLYWYRQAAGRGLQLLFYSVGIGQISSEVPQNLSASRPQDRQFILSSKKLLLSDSGFYLCAWRKTSGEQFFGPGTRLTVL.

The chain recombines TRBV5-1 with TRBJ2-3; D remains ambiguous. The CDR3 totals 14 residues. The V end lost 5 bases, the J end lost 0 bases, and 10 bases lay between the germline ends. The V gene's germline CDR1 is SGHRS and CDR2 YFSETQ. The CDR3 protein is CASSTARSTDTQYF. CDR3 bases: TGCGCCAGCAGTACGGCTAGAAGCACAGATACGCAGTATTTT.

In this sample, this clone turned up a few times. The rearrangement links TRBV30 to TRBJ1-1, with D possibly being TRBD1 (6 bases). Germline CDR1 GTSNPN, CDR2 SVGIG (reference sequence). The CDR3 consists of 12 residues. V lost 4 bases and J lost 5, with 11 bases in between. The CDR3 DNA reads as TGTGCCTGGACTCAGGGGAGTACTGAAGCTTTCTTT. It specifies CAWTQGSTEAFF.

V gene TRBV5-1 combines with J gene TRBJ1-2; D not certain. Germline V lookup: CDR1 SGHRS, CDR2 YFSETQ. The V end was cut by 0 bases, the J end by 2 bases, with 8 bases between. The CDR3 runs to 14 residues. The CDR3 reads CASSLVAENYGYTF. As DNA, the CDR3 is TGCGCCAGCAGCTTGGTAGCGGAAAACTATGGCTACACCTTC.

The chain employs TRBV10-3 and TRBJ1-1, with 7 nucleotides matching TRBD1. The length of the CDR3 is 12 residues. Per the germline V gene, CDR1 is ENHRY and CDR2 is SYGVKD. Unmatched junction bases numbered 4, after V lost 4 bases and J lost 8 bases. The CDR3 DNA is TGTGCCATCAGTGTTTTGGGACAGGAAGCTTTCTTT. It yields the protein CAISVLGQEAFF.

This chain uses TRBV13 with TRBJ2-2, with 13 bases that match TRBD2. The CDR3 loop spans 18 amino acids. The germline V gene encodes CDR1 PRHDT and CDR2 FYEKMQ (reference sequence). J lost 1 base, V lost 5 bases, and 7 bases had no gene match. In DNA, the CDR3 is TGTGCCAGCAGCAGTGGACTAGCGGGAGAAGTGAACACCGGGGAGCTGTTTTTT. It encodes CASSSGLAGEVNTGELFF.

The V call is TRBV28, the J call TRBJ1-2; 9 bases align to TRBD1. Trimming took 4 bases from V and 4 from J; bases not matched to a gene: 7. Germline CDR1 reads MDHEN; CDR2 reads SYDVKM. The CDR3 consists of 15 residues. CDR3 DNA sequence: TGTGCCAGCAGTTCCCCCGGGACAGGGCCCTATGGCTACACCTTC. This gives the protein CASSSPGTGPYGYTF.